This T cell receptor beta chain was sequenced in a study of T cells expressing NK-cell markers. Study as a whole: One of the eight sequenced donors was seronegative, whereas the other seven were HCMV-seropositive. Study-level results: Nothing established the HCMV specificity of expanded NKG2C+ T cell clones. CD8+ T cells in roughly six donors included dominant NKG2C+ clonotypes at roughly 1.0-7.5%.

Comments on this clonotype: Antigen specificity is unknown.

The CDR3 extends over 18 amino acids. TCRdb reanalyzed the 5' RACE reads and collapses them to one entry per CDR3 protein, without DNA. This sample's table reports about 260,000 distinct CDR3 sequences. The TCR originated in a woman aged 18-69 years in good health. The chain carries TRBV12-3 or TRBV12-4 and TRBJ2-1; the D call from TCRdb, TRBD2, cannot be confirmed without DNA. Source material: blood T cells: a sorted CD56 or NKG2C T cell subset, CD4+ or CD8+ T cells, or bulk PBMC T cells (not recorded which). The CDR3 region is CASSWGLPRASSYNEQFF.